Each of the 2 T cell receptor beta chains below was sequenced from the same sample in a study of blood T cell repertoires in COVID-19 (dated by TCRdb to the early 2020s). Libraries were built with the immunoSEQ multiplex PCR assay. TCRdb provides this immuneACCESS table in a form limited to in-frame rearrangements. Some clones are lacking; in checked studies, under half of them reflect an unresolved V gene, and why the rest are absent is not known. Across this sample there are some 160,000 clones, with approximately 80% seen only once. The top ten constitute approximately 5% of the sample. Material: peripheral blood. The receptors were gathered from a woman in her 50s with acute or convalescent COVID-19.

The rearrangement links TRBV11-1 to TRBJ1-1; 8 bases are a match to TRBD1. This CDR3 spans 14 amino acids. The trim removed 4 bases at V and 7 bases at J, leaving 8 bases unmatched. Germline V gives CDR1 SGHAT, CDR2 FQDESV (reference sequence). The CDR3 sequence: CASSSTGVIVEAFF. The CDR3 bases are TGTGCCAGCAGCTCGACAGGGGTGATCGTTGAAGCTTTCTTT.

This clone is a singleton in its sample. This sequence joins TRBV24-1 and TRBJ1-2, with D unclear. V gave up 5 bases and J gave up 4 bases, with 7 bases separating them. In germline, CDR1 is KGHDR, CDR2 SFDVKD. The CDR3 has 12 residues. CDR3 amino acids: CATSGVTYGYTF. CDR3 bases: TGTGCCACCAGTGGCGTTACCTATGGCTACACCTTC.